This T cell receptor beta chain was identified during a study of Graves' ophthalmopathy and Graves' hyperthyroidism. Deletions cut 2 bases from V and 0 bases from J, with 13 bases between. This CDR3 spans 16 amino acids. Germline V CDR1 and CDR2: MNHNY, SVGAGI (reference sequence). This clonotype was recorded many times. The antigen is unknown. Patients in the hyperthyroidism group, adults aged 18 to 65, were newly diagnosed, under 2 months' duration. Orbital computed tomography and thyroid ultrasound, along with TRAb, serum thyroxine and clinical symptoms, underpinned diagnosis. RNA transcripts yielded amplified TCR beta CDR3 regions. RT-PCR in the first round used HTBI primers; a second-round multiplex PCR followed. TCRdb redid the calling of the multiplex PCR reads with MiXCR, one entry per CDR3 protein. This table holds some 1.1 million distinct CDR3 sequences, less than 45% found once. The study, taken as a whole, reports: Among thyroid clonotypes expanded above 0.001 frequency, most also appeared in blood.

The sequenced sample consisted of peripheral blood or thyroid tissue (not recorded which). This TCR derives from an adult man with Graves' hyperthyroidism. V usage is TRBV6-6 and J usage is TRBJ1-1, with no clear D. The CDR3 protein is CASSYEVRILNTEAFF. CDR3 in DNA: TGTGCCAGCAGTTACGAGGTCCGAATTCTGAACACTGAAGCTTTCTTT.